One sample yielded the 32 T cell receptor beta chains listed below, sequenced in a study of T cells in women clearing cervical HPV infection. TCRdb keeps only in-frame clones here, not all; method: immunoSEQ multiplex PCR. Its clone listing holds about 48,000 clones. The specimen sequenced was blood buffy coat. The source of these receptors is a woman between 18 and 75 years old with a cervical HPV16 infection that either progressed to CIN3+ or cleared (not recorded which).

As regards this clone: Read sequence stops 3 residues before the CDR3 end, and the germline J gene provides the missing end. V and J are TRBV27 and TRBJ2-5; TRBD1 matches 8 bases. CDR3 length: 14 amino acids. The germline CDR1 and CDR2 sequences are MNHEY and SMNVEV (reference sequence). The ends lost 2 bases at V and 3 bases at J; junction bases unmatched: 2. CDR3 DNA (partial): TGTGCCAGCAGTTTACTGACAGGGGAAGAGACC. Protein sequence: CASSLLTGEET. The full CDR3 protein is CASSLLTGEETQYF.

In the case of this clone: Read coverage stops 3 residues before the CDR3 terminus; the germline J gene supplies the remainder. The chain combines TRBV12-3 or TRBV12-4 with TRBJ1-4, with 7 bases identical to TRBD1. Trimming took 5 bases from V and 7 from J; bases not matched to a gene: 10. The CDR3 contains 15 residues. CDR3 amino acids: CASSSVGTVSEKLFF. Incomplete CDR3 DNA: TGTGCCAGCAGTAGCGTCGGGACAGTGAGTGAAAAA.

In regard to this clone: Coverage ceases 3 residues before the CDR3 finishes, and the germline J gene fills in the end. The gene calls are TRBV6-1 and TRBJ2-1; 9 bases match TRBD1. The CDR3 is 15 amino acids. Per the germline V gene, CDR1 is MNHNS and CDR2 is SASEGT. The ends lost 2 bases at V and 8 bases at J; junction bases unmatched: 7. CDR3 DNA, as far as it was read: TGTGCCAGCAGTGAACTTTACAGGGGGCGGGATGAG. Protein product: CASSELYRGRDE. The full-length CDR3 reads as CASSELYRGRDEQFF.

In the case of this clone: The read halts 3 residues ahead of the CDR3 end, with the missing end drawn from the germline J gene. The J gene is TRBJ1-1, the V gene TRBV19; unclear D gene. This CDR3 is 11 amino acids long. The V gene's germline CDR1 is LNHDA and CDR2 SQIVND (reference sequence). This CDR3 is CASSMAVEAFF. The covered CDR3 bases are TGTGCCAGTAGTATGGCTGTCGAA. Drawing the rest from reference TRBV19 and TRBJ1-1, the complete variable domain is DGGITQSPKYLFRKEGQNVTLSCEQNLNHDAMYWYRQDPGQGLRLIYYSQIVNDFQKGDIAEGYSVSREKKESFPLTVTSAQKNPTAFYLCASSMAVEAFFGQGTRLTVV.

A remark on this clone: The CDR3 is cut off 3 residues early in the read; its end comes from the germline J gene. The chain uses TRBV10-3 and TRBJ2-6; D is perhaps TRBD1 (5 bases). This CDR3 contains 16 residues. Trimming removed 2 bases at V and 2 bases at J, with 10 bases between. The germline V gene encodes CDR1 ENHRY and CDR2 SYGVKD. The covered CDR3 bases are TGTGCCATCAGTGAGCTGGCAGGGACTGGGGCCAACGTC. Protein product: CAISELAGTGANV. The CDR3 in full is CAISELAGTGANVLTF.

A note on this clone: The CDR3 extends 3 residues past the end of the read, so its final part is completed from the germline J gene. This sequence joins TRBV7-9 and TRBJ2-1; 8 bases map to TRBD2. The germline gives CDR1 SEHNR, CDR2 FQNEAQ (reference sequence). Trimming took 3 bases from V and 7 from J; bases not matched to a gene: 2. The CDR3 contains 13 residues. This chain's CDR3 is CASSFSSGNEQFF. The DNA read from the CDR3 is TGTGCCAGCAGCTTTTCTAGCGGGAATGAG.

As for this clone: The CDR3 is cut off 3 residues early in the read; its end comes from the germline J gene. J is TRBJ1-3 and V is TRBV6-1; 8 bases agree with TRBD1. CDR3 size: 15 residues. Looked up from germline, CDR1 is MNHNS and CDR2 is SASEGT. The junction had 7 bases not matched to a gene; V was cut back by 3 bases and J by 6 bases. CDR3 residues: CASSEMGQVQNTIYF. The CDR3 bases that were read are TGTGCCAGCAGTGAGATGGGACAGGTCCAAAACACC.

As regards this clone: The read ends 3 residues shy of where the CDR3 ends; the end is completed using the germline J gene. This sequence joins TRBV7-9 and TRBJ2-2, with 8 bases fitting TRBD1. The CDR3 contains 15 residues. V lost 5 bases and J lost 5; bases outside the gene matches: 7. Germline values: CDR1 SEHNR, CDR2 FQNEAQ (reference sequence). This chain's CDR3 is CASSPRTGMTGELFF. CDR3 DNA, as far as it was read: TGTGCCAGCAGCCCCCGGACAGGGATGACCGGGGAG.

Of note for this clone: The missing CDR3 end, 3 residues past where the read stops, is filled in from the germline J gene. The chain joins TRBV30 to TRBJ2-1; 7 bases fit TRBD1. The V gene end was trimmed by 5 bases and the J gene end by 3 bases; junction bases not matched to a gene: 10. Germline CDR1 and CDR2: GTSNPN and SVGIG (reference sequence). The CDR3 has 15 residues. Incomplete CDR3 DNA: TGTGCCTGGGGTGGACAGGCGAGGGTCTACAATGAG. It is translated as CAWGGQARVYNE. The CDR3 reads in full as CAWGGQARVYNEQFF.

Comment on this clone: The read finishes 3 residues shy of the CDR3 end, and the germline J gene is used to complete it. The V gene is TRBV20-1, the J gene TRBJ1-6; 7 bases line up with TRBD1. The CDR3 has 14 residues. Germline V gene sequence: CDR1 DFQATT, CDR2 SNEGSKA (reference sequence). With V trimmed by 3 bases and J by 6 bases, 5 bases remained unmatched. CDR3 region: CSARGTAINSPLHF. The part of the CDR3 DNA that was read is TGCAGTGCTAGGGGGACAGCTATTAATTCACCC.

A remark on this clone: Sequencing ends 3 residues short of the CDR3 end; the germline J gene provides the rest. The V and J genes are TRBV7-2 and TRBJ2-1, with 8 bases identical to TRBD2. Germline V gene sequence: CDR1 SGHTA, CDR2 FQGNSA. V trimming: 2 bases; J trimming: 8 bases; junction bases outside the gene matches: 5. The CDR3 sequence is 14 residues long. Partial CDR3 DNA: TGTGCCAGCAGCTTATGGCGGGGGGTAGATGAG. This encodes CASSLWRGVDE. The CDR3, in full, reads CASSLWRGVDEQFF. The variable domain in full, completed from reference TRBV7-2 and TRBJ2-1, reads GAGVSQSPSNKVTEKGKDVELRCDPISGHTALYWYRQSLGQGLEFLIYFQGNSAPDKSGLPSDRFSAERTGGSVSTLTIQRTQQEDSAVYLCASSLWRGVDEQFFGPGTRLTVL.

In regard to this clone: The read finishes 3 residues shy of the CDR3 end, and the germline J gene is used to complete it. This chain connects TRBV20-1 to TRBJ2-7; 7 bases align to TRBD1. Looked up from germline, CDR1 is DFQATT and CDR2 is SNEGSKA (reference sequence). The CDR3 is 13 amino acids. V gave up 3 bases and J gave up 3 bases; unmatched junction bases: 5. The DNA read from the CDR3 is TGCAGTGCTAGGGGTTCAGGGGGCTACGAG. This gives the protein CSARGSGGYE. The entire CDR3 sequence reads CSARGSGGYEQYF.

About this clone: The read gets to within 3 residues of the CDR3 end, and the germline J gene fills in the rest. V gene TRBV6-1 combines with J gene TRBJ1-6, with D possibly TRBD1 on 5 matching bases. Trimming stripped 0 bases from V and 6 bases from J, with 12 bases between. This CDR3 contains 16 residues. The V gene's germline CDR1 is MNHNS and CDR2 SASEGT. The CDR3 here is CASSEAATVLNSPLHF. The covered CDR3 bases are TGTGCCAGCAGTGAAGCCGCGACAGTTCTTAATTCACCC.

A note on this clone: The read gets to within 3 residues of the CDR3 end, and the germline J gene fills in the rest. This chain links TRBV20-1 with TRBJ1-1; maybe TRBD1 (6 bases). The V end was cut by 5 bases, the J end by 7 bases, with 20 bases between. This CDR3 spans 14 amino acids. Per the germline V gene, CDR1 is DFQATT and CDR2 is SNEGSKA (reference sequence). CDR3 sequence: CSAPTGRSLFEAFF. Incomplete CDR3 DNA: TGCAGTGCTCCTACAGGGAGAAGCTTATTTGAA.

CDR3 sequence: CASSLAPQGAGYTF. The sequenced part of the CDR3 DNA is TGTGCCAGCAGCTTAGCGCCGCAGGGGGCAGGC. The rearrangement links TRBV7-2 to TRBJ1-2; 8 bases are shared with TRBD1. With the read ending 3 residues before the CDR3 end, the germline J gene is used to fill in that end. CDR1 and CDR2 from the germline V gene are SGHTA and FQGNSA. The CDR3 loop spans 14 amino acids.

Of note for this clone: The DNA ends 3 residues before the CDR3 does, and the rest of the CDR3 is filled in from the germline J gene. This rearrangement joins TRBV19 to TRBJ1-3; no clear D gene. The length of the CDR3 is 13 residues. Per the germline V gene, CDR1 is LNHDA and CDR2 is SQIVND (reference sequence). V was shortened by 3 bases and J by 4 bases, with 7 bases between the two germline ends. CDR3 sequence: CASSIRGGNTIYF. The CDR3 DNA, read in part, is TGTGCCAGTAGTATCCGGGGAGGAAACACC.

About this clone itself: The CDR3 end is not reached by the read, which stops 3 residues before it; the germline J gene fills it in. The gene calls are TRBV20-1 and TRBJ2-3; TRBD2 matches at 7 bases. Trimming cost V 4 bases and J 0 bases; bases outside gene matches: 7. CDR3 length: 15 residues. CDR1 and CDR2 from the germline V gene are DFQATT and SNEGSKA (reference sequence). The CDR3 here is CSATIAGRSTDTQYF. The sequenced CDR3 bases are TGCAGTGCTACTATAGCGGGCCGCAGCACAGATACG.

As for this clone: The sequenced fragment ends 3 residues before the CDR3 boundary, so the rest is inferred from the germline J gene. The chain joins TRBV30 to TRBJ2-2; D perhaps matches TRBD2 (6 bases). Trimming shortened V by 2 bases and J by 7 bases, and 8 bases separated the two germline ends. The V gene's germline CDR1 is GTSNPN and CDR2 SVGIG (reference sequence). The CDR3 is 12 residues long. CDR3 DNA (partial): TGTGCCTGGAGTCGGGGAGGCGGGGAG. Encoded protein: CAWSRGGGE. The CDR3 in its entirety is CAWSRGGGELFF.

Note on this clone: The CDR3 extends 3 residues past the end of the read, so its final part is completed from the germline J gene. V usage is TRBV5-4 and J usage is TRBJ2-3; 13 bases are shared with TRBD2. This CDR3 comprises 15 residues. Per germline, CDR1 SGHNT and CDR2 YYREEE (reference sequence). V lost 5 bases and J lost 5; bases outside the gene matches: 5. The DNA read from the CDR3 is TGTGCCAGCAGTAGGGGACTAGCGGGAAGAGATACG. This encodes CASSRGLAGRDT. The full CDR3 protein reads CASSRGLAGRDTQYF.

A note on this clone: The read ends 3 residues shy of where the CDR3 ends; the end is completed using the germline J gene. This chain connects TRBV19 to TRBJ2-5; D is possibly TRBD1 (6 bases). The CDR3 has 13 amino acids. V was clipped by 5 bases and J by 5 bases, with 12 bases between them. The germline gives CDR1 LNHDA, CDR2 SQIVND (reference sequence). CDR3 sequence: CASSHRDRETQYF. The DNA read from the CDR3 is TGTGCCAGTAGTCACAGGGATAGGGAGACC.

With regard to this clone: The read gets to within 3 residues of the CDR3 end, and the germline J gene fills in the rest. The chain couples TRBV2 to TRBJ2-4; TRBD2 matches 7 bases. After removal of 6 bases from V and 3 bases from J, the junction contained 8 bases not matched to a gene. CDR1 and CDR2 from the germline V gene are SNHLY and FYNNEI. This CDR3 contains 15 residues. CDR3 sequence reads: CASSPGGLVKNIQYF. CDR3 bases read: TGTGCCAGCAGCCCGGGGGGTTTGGTCAAAAACATT.

Comments on this clone: The missing CDR3 end, 3 residues past where the read stops, is filled in from the germline J gene. The V call is TRBV18, the J call TRBJ1-1; D is uncertain. This CDR3 contains 15 residues. V was clipped by 2 bases and J by 0 bases, with 10 bases between them. The germline V gene has CDR1 KGHSH and CDR2 LQKENI. CDR3 sequence: CASSPLTEMNTEAFF. The sequenced CDR3 bases are TGTGCCAGCTCACCATTAACAGAGATGAACACTGAA.

Turning to this clone: The read terminates 3 residues ahead of where the CDR3 ends, so the germline J gene completes it. V and J are TRBV5-1 and TRBJ2-5; 10 nucleotides match TRBD2. V lost 3 bases to trimming and J lost 5 bases; unmatched junction nucleotides: 10. This CDR3 has 16 residues. Germline V lookup: CDR1 SGHRS, CDR2 YFSETQ. The DNA read from the CDR3 is TGCGCCAGCAGCTCGCAAAGCGGGAGGGCCGAGGAGACC. It is translated as CASSSQSGRAEET. Given in full, the CDR3 is CASSSQSGRAEETQYF.

As for this clone: The read ends 3 residues before the CDR3 terminus; that terminus is restored from the germline J gene. The chain employs TRBV20-1 and TRBJ2-5; D remains unclear. Germline CDR1 DFQATT, CDR2 SNEGSKA (reference sequence). The ends were cut back, 6 bases at V and 1 base at J, with 12 bases in the middle. This CDR3 is built from 13 residues. The CDR3 loop reads CSAGQASQETQYF. The CDR3 DNA, read in part, is TGCAGTGCAGGGCAGGCTTCCCAAGAGACC.

Regarding this clone: The read halts 3 residues ahead of the CDR3 end, with the missing end drawn from the germline J gene. This chain uses TRBV20-1 with TRBJ1-2; D possibly corresponds to TRBD1 (5 bases). The CDR3 spans 17 residues. The V gene lost 0 bases and the J gene lost 4 bases, with 21 bases spanning the gap. The germline V gene encodes CDR1 DFQATT and CDR2 SNEGSKA (reference sequence). Incomplete CDR3 DNA: TGCAGTGCTAGAGATAAAAGGGGCCTAGAGCTAAGCTATGGC. Its protein is CSARDKRGLELSYG. The whole CDR3 protein is CSARDKRGLELSYGYTF.

Turning to this clone: Read coverage stops 3 residues before the CDR3 terminus; the germline J gene supplies the remainder. The chain recombines TRBV7-2 with TRBJ1-1; 7 bases align to TRBD1. Germline lookup yields CDR1 SGHTA and CDR2 FQGNSA. Trimming at V came to 5 bases and at J to 5 bases, leaving 11 bases not matched to a gene. There are 15 residues in the CDR3. CDR3 protein: CASSMRQGGRTEAFF. The CDR3 DNA, read in part, is TGTGCCAGCAGCATGAGACAGGGTGGGAGAACTGAA.

About this clone itself: An end of the junction does not agree with germline; a read error may underlie this. The read comes to an end 3 residues before the CDR3 does, leaving the germline J gene to fill in the end. This chain uses TRBV4-2 with TRBJ1-4; D gene ambiguous. In germline, CDR1 is LGHNA, CDR2 YNFKEQ. This CDR3 region has 16 residues. The DNA read from the CDR3 is TGCGCCAGCAGCCAAGATTCTACTGCAACTAATGAAAAA. Its protein is CASSQDSTATNEK. The complete CDR3 sequence is CASSQDSTATNEKLFF.

A remark on this clone: The read finishes 3 residues shy of the CDR3 end, and the germline J gene is used to complete it. V gene TRBV29-1 combines with J gene TRBJ2-1; no reliable D call. The CDR3 totals 14 residues. Germline V gene data show CDR1 as SQVTM and CDR2 as ANQGSEA. V was clipped by 3 bases and J by 6 bases, with 15 bases between them. The CDR3 bases that were read are TGCAGCGTTGACCAAGGCCGATACCTCAATGAG. Its translation: CSVDQGRYLNE. The full CDR3 protein reads CSVDQGRYLNEQFF.

As for this clone: The DNA ends 3 residues before the CDR3 does, and the rest of the CDR3 is filled in from the germline J gene. The chain joins TRBV5-1 to TRBJ2-7, with unresolved D. The CDR3 covers 14 residues. Trimming removed 0 bases at V and 0 bases at J, with 7 bases between. Germline CDR1 is SGHRS and CDR2 is YFSETQ. The covered CDR3 bases are TGCGCCAGCAGCTTGGACATAAGCTCCTACGAG. Translation: CASSLDISSYE. The entire CDR3 is CASSLDISSYEQYF. The entire variable domain, with the rest obtained from reference TRBV5-1 and TRBJ2-7, is as follows: KAGVTQTPRYLIKTRGQQVTLSCSPISGHRSVSWYQQTPGQGLQFLFEYFSETQRNKGNFPGRFSGRQFSNSRSEMNVSTLELGDSALYLCASSLDISSYEQYFGPGTRLTVT.

In the case of this clone: The CDR3 end lies 3 residues beyond the end of the read and is filled in from the germline J gene. The V and J genes are TRBV28 and TRBJ1-4; no firm D call. This CDR3 comprises 11 residues. The V gene lost 6 bases and the J gene lost 7 bases, with 6 bases spanning the gap. The germline V gene encodes CDR1 MDHEN and CDR2 SYDVKM. The DNA read from the CDR3 is TGTGCCAGCAGACGACTTGAAAAA. Amino acid sequence: CASRRLEK. The entire CDR3 protein is CASRRLEKLFF. Combining the CDR3 with reference TRBV28 and TRBJ1-4 gives the whole variable domain DVKVTQSSRYLVKRTGEKVFLECVQDMDHENMFWYRQDPGLGLRLIYFSYDVKMKEKGDIPEGYSVSREKKERFSLILESASTNQTSMYLCASRRLEKLFFGSGTQLSVL.

On this clone: Coverage ceases 3 residues before the CDR3 finishes, and the germline J gene fills in the end. The V gene is TRBV5-1, the J gene TRBJ2-5; D unresolved. Between the trimmed V and J ends, which lost 0 bases and 3 bases, there was a span of 6 bases. This CDR3 region has 13 residues. Germline CDR1 and CDR2: SGHRS and YFSETQ. The sequenced part of the CDR3 DNA is TGCGCCAGCAGCTTGGGCGCCAAAGAGACC. Amino acid sequence: CASSLGAKET. The CDR3 as a whole reads CASSLGAKETQYF.

Notes on this clone: The read finishes 3 residues shy of the CDR3 end, and the germline J gene is used to complete it. The V gene is TRBV20-1, the J gene TRBJ1-1; D uncertain. Germline CDR1 reads DFQATT; CDR2 reads SNEGSKA (reference sequence). The CDR3 loop spans 12 amino acids. V lost 6 bases and J 5 bases, leaving 13 bases between the germline ends. CDR3 bases read: TGCAGTGCCACCTCCTCCGGTACTGAA. Translating it yields CSATSSGTE. The whole CDR3 reads CSATSSGTEAFF.